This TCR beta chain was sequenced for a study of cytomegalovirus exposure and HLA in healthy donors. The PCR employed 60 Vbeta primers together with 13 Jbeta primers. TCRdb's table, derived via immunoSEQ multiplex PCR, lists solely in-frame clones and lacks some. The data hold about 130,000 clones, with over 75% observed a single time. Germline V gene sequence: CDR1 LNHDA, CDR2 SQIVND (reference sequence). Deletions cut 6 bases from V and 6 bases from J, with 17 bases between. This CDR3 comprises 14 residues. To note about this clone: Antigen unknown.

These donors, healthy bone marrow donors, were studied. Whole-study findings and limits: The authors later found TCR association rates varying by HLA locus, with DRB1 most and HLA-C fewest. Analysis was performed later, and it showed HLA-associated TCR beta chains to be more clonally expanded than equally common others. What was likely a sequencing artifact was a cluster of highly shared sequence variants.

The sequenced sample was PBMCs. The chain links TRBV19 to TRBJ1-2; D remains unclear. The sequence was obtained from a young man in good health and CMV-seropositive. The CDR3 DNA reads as TGTGCCAGTAGGATGGCGGGGTTGATGAATGGCTACACCTTC. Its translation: CASRMAGLMNGYTF.